This T cell receptor beta chain was captured by sequencing in a study of T cell responses to AZD1222 COVID-19 vaccine. Study results and caveats: Reports say nearly half of spike-specific TCRs go after unmutated variant regions. Donors were largely white British and mainly female; clonal diversity was possibly underestimated.

A remark on this clone: The antigen remains unidentified.

Germline V gives CDR1 PRHDT, CDR2 FYEKMQ (reference sequence). Trimming shortened V by 0 bases and J by 7 bases, and 12 bases separated the two germline ends. CDR3 length: 14 amino acids. TCRdb's copy holds only in-frame clones and misses some; the assay was immunoSEQ multiplex PCR. Among roughly 77,000 clones listed, roughly nine tenths were seen once. Specimen: peripheral blood, collected on day 0 of MenACWY control vaccination. The clonotype comes from an adult in good health. V and J are TRBV13 and TRBJ2-5; D possibly matches TRBD1 or TRBD2 (5 bases each). The DNA for the CDR3 is TGTGCCAGCAGCTTAGGCGGCAGGGACGGGACCCAGTACTTC. Residues: CASSLGGRDGTQYF.